Described below is a single TCR beta chain sequence and its context. Study processing details: Reference gene primers were amplified, and this amplification served to estimate nucleated cell counts. Produced via immunoSEQ multiplex PCR; TCRdb's table is partial and in-frame only. That table is the source of V, J and clone size, and D and trimming were worked out from the DNA. The table lists under 200,000 clones, more than 75% of them singletons. The record originates from a study of blood T cell repertoires in COVID-19. There are 16 residues in the CDR3. Per germline, CDR1 LNHDA and CDR2 SQIVND (reference sequence). With 5 bases clipped from V and 3 bases from J, the junction kept 8 bases outside the gene matches. Clinical histories supplied by participants themselves formed the basis of cohort assignment.

Sequenced: PBMCs or T cells enriched from blood (not recorded which). The J gene is TRBJ1-5, the V gene TRBV19; 9 bases agree with TRBD1. This clonotype originated in a woman aged 50 to 65 who had recovered from COVID-19. The chain's CDR3 is CASSAPGTGLNQPQHF. For the CDR3, the DNA is TGTGCCAGTAGTGCACCCGGGACAGGGCTCAATCAGCCCCAGCATTTT.